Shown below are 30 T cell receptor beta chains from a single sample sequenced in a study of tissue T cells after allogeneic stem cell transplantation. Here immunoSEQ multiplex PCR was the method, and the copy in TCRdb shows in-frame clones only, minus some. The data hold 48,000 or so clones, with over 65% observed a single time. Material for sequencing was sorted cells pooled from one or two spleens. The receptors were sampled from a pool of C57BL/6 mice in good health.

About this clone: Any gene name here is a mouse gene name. The CDR3 region is CTCSAGLGYNYAEQFF. The part of the CDR3 DNA that was read is TGCACCTGCAGTGCAGGACTGGGGTATAACTATGCTGAGCAGTTC. This sequence joins TRBV1 and TRBJ2-1; 8 positions match TRBD2. The read terminates 1 residue before the CDR3 end, so the remaining end is supplied by the germline J gene. Looked up from germline, CDR1 is NSQYPW and CDR2 is LRSPGD (reference sequence). With 1 base clipped from V and 0 bases from J, the junction kept 2 bases outside the gene matches. This CDR3 has 16 residues.

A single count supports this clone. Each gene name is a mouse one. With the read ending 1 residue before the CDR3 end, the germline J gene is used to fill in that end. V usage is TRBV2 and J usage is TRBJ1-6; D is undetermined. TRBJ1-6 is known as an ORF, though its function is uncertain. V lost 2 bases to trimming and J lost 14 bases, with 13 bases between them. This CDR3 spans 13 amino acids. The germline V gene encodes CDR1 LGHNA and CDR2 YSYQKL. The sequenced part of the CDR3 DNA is TGTGCCAGCAGCCAACCCCTCGGGCGGGCCCTCTAC. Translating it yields CASSQPLGRALY. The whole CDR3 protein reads CASSQPLGRALYF.

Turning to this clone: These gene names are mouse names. The sequenced CDR3 bases are TGTGCCAGCAGCCCAACAGGTTATGAACAGTAC. Residues: CASSPTGYEQY. The full CDR3 reads CASSPTGYEQYF. The chain employs TRBV4 and TRBJ2-7; a weak D match, TRBD1 (5 bases). The missing CDR3 end, 1 residue past where the read stops, is filled in from the germline J gene. The V end lost 5 bases, the J end lost 4 bases, and 9 bases lay between the germline ends. The germline V gene has CDR1 LGHDT and CDR2 YNNKQL (reference sequence). The length of the CDR3 is 12 residues.

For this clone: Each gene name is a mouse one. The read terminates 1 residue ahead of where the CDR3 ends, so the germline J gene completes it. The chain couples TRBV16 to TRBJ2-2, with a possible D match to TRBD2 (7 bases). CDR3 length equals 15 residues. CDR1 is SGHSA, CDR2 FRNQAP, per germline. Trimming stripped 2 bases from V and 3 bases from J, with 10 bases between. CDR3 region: CASSLLGADTGQLYF. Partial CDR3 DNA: TGTGCAAGCAGCTTACTGGGGGCGGACACCGGGCAGCTCTAC.

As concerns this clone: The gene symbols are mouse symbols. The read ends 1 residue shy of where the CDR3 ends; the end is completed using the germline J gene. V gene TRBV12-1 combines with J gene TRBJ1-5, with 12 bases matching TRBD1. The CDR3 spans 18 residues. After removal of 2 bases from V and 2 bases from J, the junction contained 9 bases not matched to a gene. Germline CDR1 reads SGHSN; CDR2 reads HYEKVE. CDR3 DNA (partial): TGTGCCAGCTCTCCCCGGGACAGGGGGCGCGGAGACAACCAGGCTCCGCTT. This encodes CASSPRDRGRGDNQAPL. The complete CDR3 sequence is CASSPRDRGRGDNQAPLF.

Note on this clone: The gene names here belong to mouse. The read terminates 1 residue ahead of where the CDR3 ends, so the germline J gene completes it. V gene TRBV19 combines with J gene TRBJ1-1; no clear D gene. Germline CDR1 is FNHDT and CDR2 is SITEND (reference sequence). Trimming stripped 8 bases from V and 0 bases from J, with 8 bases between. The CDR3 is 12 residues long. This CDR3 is CARYITNTEVFF. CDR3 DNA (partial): TGTGCCAGATACATTACAAACACAGAAGTCTTC.

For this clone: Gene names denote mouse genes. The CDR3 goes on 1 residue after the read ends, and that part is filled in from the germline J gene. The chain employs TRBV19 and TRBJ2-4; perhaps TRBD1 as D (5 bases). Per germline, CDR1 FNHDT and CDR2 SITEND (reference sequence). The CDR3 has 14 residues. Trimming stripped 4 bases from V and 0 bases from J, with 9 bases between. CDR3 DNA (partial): TGTGCCAGCAGTTCAGACAGAAGTCAAAACACCTTGTAC. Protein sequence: CASSSDRSQNTLY. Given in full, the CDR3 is CASSSDRSQNTLYF.

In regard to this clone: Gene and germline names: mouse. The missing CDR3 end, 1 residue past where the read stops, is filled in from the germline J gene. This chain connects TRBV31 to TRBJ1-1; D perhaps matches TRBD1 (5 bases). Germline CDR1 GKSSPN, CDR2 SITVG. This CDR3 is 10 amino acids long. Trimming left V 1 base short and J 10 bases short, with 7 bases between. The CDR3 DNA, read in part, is TGTGCCTGGAGTCCCGGGGGAGTCTTC. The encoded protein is CAWSPGGVF. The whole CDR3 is CAWSPGGVFF.

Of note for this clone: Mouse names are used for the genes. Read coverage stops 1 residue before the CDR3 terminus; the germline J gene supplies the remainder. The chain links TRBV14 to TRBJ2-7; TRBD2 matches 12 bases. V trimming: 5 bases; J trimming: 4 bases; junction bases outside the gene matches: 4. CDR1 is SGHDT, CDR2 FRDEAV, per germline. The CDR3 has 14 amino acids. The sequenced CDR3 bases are TGTGCCAGCAGCCACGGGACTGGGGGGTATGAACAGTAC. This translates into CASSHGTGGYEQY. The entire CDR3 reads CASSHGTGGYEQYF.

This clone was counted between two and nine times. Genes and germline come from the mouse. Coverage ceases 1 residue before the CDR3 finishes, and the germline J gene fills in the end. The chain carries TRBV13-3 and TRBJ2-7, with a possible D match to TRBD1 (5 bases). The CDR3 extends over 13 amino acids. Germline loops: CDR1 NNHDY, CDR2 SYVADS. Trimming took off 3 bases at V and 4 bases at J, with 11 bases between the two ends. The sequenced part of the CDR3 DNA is TGTGCCAGCAGTGCTGGACAAAATTATGAACAGTAC. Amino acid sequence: CASSAGQNYEQY. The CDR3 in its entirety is CASSAGQNYEQYF.

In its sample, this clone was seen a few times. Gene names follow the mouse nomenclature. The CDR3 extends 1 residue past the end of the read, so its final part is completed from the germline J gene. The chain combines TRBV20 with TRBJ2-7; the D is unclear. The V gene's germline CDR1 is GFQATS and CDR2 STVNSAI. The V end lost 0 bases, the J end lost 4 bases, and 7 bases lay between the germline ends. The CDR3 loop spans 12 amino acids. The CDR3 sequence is CGAREGEYEQYF. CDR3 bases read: TGTGGTGCTAGGGAGGGAGAATATGAACAGTAC.

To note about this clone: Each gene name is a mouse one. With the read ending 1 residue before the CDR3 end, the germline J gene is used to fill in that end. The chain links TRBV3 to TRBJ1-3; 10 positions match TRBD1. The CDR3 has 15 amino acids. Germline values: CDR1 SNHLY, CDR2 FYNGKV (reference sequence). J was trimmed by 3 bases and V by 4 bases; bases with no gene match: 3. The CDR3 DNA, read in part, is TGTGCCAGCAGCTCGACAGGGGGCGGTGGAAATACGCTCTAT. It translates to CASSSTGGGGNTLY. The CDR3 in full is CASSSTGGGGNTLYF.

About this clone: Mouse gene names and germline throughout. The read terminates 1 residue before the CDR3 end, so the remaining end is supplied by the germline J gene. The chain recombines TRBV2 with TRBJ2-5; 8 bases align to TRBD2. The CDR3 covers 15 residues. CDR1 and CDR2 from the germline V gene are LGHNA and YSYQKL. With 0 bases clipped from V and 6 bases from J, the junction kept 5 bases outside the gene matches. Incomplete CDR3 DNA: TGTGCCAGCAGCCAAGATCAGGACTGGGAGGACACCCAGTAC. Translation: CASSQDQDWEDTQY. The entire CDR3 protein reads CASSQDQDWEDTQYF.

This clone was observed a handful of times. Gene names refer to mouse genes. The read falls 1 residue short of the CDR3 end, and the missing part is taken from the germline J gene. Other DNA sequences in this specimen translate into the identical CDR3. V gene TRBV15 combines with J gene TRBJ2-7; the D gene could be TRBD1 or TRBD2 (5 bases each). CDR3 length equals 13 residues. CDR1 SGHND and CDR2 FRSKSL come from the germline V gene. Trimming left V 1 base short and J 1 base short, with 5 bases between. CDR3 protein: CASSLGGSYEQYF. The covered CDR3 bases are TGTGCCAGCAGTTTAGGGGGGTCCTATGAACAGTAC.

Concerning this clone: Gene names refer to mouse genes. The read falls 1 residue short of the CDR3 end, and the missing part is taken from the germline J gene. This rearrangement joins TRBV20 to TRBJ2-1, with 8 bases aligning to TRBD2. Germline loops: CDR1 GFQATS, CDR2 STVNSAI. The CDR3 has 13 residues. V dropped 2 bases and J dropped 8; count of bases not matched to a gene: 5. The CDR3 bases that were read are TGTGGTGCTAGGCTGGGGGGCGCGACTGAGCAGTTC. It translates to CGARLGGATEQF. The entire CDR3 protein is CGARLGGATEQFF.

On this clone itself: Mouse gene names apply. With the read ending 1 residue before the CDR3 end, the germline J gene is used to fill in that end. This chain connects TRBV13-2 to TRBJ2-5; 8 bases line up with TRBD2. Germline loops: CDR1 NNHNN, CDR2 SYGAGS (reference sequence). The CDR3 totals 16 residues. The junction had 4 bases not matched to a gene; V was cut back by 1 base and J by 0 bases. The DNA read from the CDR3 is TGTGCCAGCGGTGATTGGGGGGGGCGGAACCAAGACACCCAGTAC. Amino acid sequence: CASGDWGGRNQDTQY. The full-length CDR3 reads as CASGDWGGRNQDTQYF.

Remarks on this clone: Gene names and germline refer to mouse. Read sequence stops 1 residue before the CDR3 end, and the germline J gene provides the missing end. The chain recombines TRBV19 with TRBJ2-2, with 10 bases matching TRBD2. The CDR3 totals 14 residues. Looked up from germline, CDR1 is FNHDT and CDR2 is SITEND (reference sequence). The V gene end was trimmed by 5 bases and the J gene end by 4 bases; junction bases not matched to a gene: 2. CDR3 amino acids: CASSRDWGTGQLYF. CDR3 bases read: TGTGCCAGCAGCCGGGACTGGGGCACCGGGCAGCTCTAC.

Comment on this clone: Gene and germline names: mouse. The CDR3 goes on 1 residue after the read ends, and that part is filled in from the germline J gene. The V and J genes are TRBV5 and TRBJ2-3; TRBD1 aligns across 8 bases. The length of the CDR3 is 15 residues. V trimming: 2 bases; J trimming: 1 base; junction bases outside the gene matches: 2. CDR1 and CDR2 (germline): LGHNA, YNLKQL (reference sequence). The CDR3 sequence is CASSQLGQGAETLYF. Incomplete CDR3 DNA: TGTGCCAGCAGCCAACTGGGACAGGGTGCAGAAACGCTGTAT.

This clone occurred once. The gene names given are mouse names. The CDR3 DNA, read in part, is TGTGCCAGCAGCCCGGGACAAAGGGACACCCAGTAC. Translating it yields CASSPGQRDTQY. The entire CDR3 is CASSPGQRDTQYF. The chain recombines TRBV14 with TRBJ2-5; perhaps TRBD1 as D (6 bases). The read ends 1 residue early relative to the CDR3; the germline J gene fills the gap. The germline V gene has CDR1 SGHDT and CDR2 FRDEAV. There are 13 residues in the CDR3. The V and J ends lost 5 bases and 6 bases respectively, with 13 bases between them.

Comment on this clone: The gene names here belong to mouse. Here the CDR3 reads CASSPRDTYEQYF. Incomplete CDR3 DNA: TGTGCAAGCAGCCCCCGGGACACCTATGAACAGTAC. The chain joins TRBV16 to TRBJ2-7; D is possibly TRBD1 (6 bases). Coverage ceases 1 residue before the CDR3 finishes, and the germline J gene fills in the end. The CDR3 extends over 13 amino acids. V was pared by 5 bases and J by 2 bases, with 10 bases between. Germline V gene sequence: CDR1 SGHSA, CDR2 FRNQAP.

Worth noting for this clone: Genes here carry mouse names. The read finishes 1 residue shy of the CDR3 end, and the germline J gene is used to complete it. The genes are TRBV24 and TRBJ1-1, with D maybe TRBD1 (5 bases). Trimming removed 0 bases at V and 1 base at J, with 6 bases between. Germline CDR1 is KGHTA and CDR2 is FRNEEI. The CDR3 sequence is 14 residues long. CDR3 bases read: TGTGCCAGCAGTCTGTATGGGGGAAACACAGAAGTCTTC. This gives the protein CASSLYGGNTEVF. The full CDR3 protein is CASSLYGGNTEVFF.

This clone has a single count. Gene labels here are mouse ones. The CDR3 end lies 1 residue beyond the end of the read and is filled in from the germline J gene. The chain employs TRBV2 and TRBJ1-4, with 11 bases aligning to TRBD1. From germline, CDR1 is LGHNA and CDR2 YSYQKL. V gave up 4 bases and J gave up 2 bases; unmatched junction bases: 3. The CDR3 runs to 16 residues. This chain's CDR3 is CASSLGQGASNERLFF. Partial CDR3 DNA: TGTGCCAGCAGCCTAGGACAGGGGGCATCCAACGAAAGATTATTT.

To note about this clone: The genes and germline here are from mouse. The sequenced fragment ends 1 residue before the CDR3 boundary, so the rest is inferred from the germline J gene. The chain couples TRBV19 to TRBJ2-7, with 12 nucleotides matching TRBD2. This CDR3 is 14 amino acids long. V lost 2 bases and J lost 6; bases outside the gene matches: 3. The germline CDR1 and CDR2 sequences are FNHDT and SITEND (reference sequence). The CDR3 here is CASSMGTGGIEQYF. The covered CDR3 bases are TGTGCCAGCAGTATGGGGACTGGGGGGATTGAACAGTAC.

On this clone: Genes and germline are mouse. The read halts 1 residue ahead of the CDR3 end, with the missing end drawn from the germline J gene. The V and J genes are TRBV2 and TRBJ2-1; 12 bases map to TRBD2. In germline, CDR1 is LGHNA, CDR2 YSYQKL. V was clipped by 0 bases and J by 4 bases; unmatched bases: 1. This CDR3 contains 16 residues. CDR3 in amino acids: CASSQETGGAYAEQFF. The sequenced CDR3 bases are TGTGCCAGCAGCCAAGAGACTGGGGGGGCATATGCTGAGCAGTTC.

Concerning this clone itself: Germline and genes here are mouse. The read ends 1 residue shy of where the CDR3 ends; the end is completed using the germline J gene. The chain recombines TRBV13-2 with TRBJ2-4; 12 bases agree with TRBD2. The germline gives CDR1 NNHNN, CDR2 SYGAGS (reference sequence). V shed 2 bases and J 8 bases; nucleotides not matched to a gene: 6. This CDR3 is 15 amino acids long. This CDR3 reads CASGDRLGGRPTLYF. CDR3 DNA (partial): TGTGCCAGCGGTGACCGACTGGGGGGGCGCCCCACCTTGTAC.

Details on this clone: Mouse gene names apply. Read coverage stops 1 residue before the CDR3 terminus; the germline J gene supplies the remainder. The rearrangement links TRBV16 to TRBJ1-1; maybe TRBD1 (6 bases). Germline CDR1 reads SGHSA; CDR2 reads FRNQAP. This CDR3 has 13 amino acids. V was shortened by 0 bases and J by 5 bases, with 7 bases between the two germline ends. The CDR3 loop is CASSLDRGTEVFF. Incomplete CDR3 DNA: TGTGCAAGCAGCTTAGATAGGGGGACAGAAGTCTTC.

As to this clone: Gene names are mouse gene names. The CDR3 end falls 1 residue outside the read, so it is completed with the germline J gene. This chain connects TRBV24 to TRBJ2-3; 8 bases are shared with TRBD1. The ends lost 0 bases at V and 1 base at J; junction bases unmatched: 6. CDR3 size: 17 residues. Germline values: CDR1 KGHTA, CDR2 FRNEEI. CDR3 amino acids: CASSLYKQGEGAETLYF. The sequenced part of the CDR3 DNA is TGTGCCAGCAGTCTGTATAAACAGGGGGAAGGTGCAGAAACGCTGTAT.

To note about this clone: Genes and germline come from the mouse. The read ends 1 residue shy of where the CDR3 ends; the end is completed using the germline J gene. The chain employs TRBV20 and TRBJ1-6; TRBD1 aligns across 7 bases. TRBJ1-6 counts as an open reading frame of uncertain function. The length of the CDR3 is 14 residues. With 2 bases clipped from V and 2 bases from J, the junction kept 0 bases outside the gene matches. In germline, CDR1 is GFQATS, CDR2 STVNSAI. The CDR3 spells CGARRGPYNSPLYF. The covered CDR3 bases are TGTGGTGCTAGGAGGGGGCCCTATAATTCGCCCCTCTAC.

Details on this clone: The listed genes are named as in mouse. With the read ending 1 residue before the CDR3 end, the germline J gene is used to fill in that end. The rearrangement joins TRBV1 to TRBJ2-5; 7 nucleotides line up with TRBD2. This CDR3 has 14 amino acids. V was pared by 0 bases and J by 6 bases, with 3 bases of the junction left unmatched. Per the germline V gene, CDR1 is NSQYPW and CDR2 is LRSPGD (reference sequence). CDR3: CTCSADLWGDTQYF. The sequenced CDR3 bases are TGCACCTGCAGTGCAGATCTCTGGGGGGACACCCAGTAC.

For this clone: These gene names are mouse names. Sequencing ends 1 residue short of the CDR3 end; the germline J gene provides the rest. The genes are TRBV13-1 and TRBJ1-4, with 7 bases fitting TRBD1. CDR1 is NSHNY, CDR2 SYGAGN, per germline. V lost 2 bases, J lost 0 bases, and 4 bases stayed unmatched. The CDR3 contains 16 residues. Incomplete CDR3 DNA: TGTGCCAGCAGTGAGGGCCAGGGGGTTTCCAACGAAAGATTATTT. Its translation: CASSEGQGVSNERLF. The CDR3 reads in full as CASSEGQGVSNERLFF.